The 29 T cell receptor beta chains in this list originate from one sample, sequenced in a study of Ad26.COV2.S vaccination and SARS-CoV-2 variants. Treatment here: roughly 19 received Ad26.COV2.S at low or high dose, single or two shots; 5 received placebo; per-sample allocation not given. Sampling occurred on day 63 after the first vaccine or placebo injection. The data were produced by immunoSEQ multiplex PCR, yet TCRdb's version contains in-frame clones alone and is incomplete. This sample has about 680,000 clones, with 89% found just once. The sequencing here drew on peripheral blood, taken in a trial of Ad26.COV2.S vaccine versus placebo. The receptor source for this set is a person between 18 and 65 years old who received the Ad26.COV2.S COVID-19 vaccine or a placebo.

The chain carries TRBV7-2 and TRBJ1-5; D might be TRBD1 (5 bases). This CDR3 is built from 13 residues. Looked up from germline, CDR1 is SGHTA and CDR2 is FQGNSA. The V and J ends lost 3 bases and 3 bases respectively, with 6 bases between them. CDR3 in DNA: TGTGCCAGCAGCTTCAGGGACAATCAGCCCCAGCATTTT. Its protein product is CASSFRDNQPQHF.

A word on this clone: This sample includes further DNA sequences coding for the same CDR3. The gene calls are TRBV5-4 and TRBJ1-1, with a tentative D call TRBD1 (5 bases). CDR1 and CDR2 (germline): SGHNT, YYREEE (reference sequence). This CDR3 has 14 amino acids. Deletions cut 4 bases from V and 0 bases from J, with 10 bases between. DNA for the CDR3: TGTGCCAGCAGCCTCGACAGCTTGAACACTGAAGCTTTCTTT. Translated, it gives CASSLDSLNTEAFF. Looking up the rest from reference TRBV5-4 and TRBJ1-1 gives the full variable domain: ETGVTQSPTHLIKTRGQQVTLRCSSQSGHNTVSWYQQALGQGPQFIFQYYREEENGRGNFPPRFSGLQFPNYSSELNVNALELDDSALYLCASSLDSLNTEAFFGQGTRLTVV.

The chain recombines TRBV12-5 with TRBJ2-5; 9 nucleotides align to TRBD1. This CDR3 has 17 residues. V was pared by 7 bases and J by 4 bases, with 16 bases of the junction left unmatched. Germline CDR1 LGHNT, CDR2 FRNRAP. CDR3 sequence (DNA): TGTGCTAGTGTCTGGACACCGCACAGGGGGCAAACAGAGACCCAGTACTTC. Its protein product is CASVWTPHRGQTETQYF.

This chain joins TRBV2 and TRBJ1-1, with TRBD1 as a possible D gene (5 bases). CDR3 length: 13 amino acids. Germline V gene data show CDR1 as SNHLY and CDR2 as FYNNEI. V shed 7 bases and J shed 5 bases, with 14 bases lying between them. The CDR3 DNA reads TGTGCCAGCACCCCGGGCGGGGGAACTGAAGCTTTCTTT. It specifies CASTPGGGTEAFF. Using reference TRBV2 and TRBJ1-1 for the parts outside the CDR3, the full variable domain is EPEVTQTPSHQVTQMGQEVILRCVPISNHLYFYWYRQILGQKVEFLVSFYNNEISEKSEIFDDQFSVERPDGSNFTLKIRSTKLEDSAMYFCASTPGGGTEAFFGQGTRLTVV.

The CDR3 DNA sequence: TGTGCCAGCAGCCCAGCCCGGTTCCAGGGGAGTGGGGGCTACACCTTC. The encoded protein is CASSPARFQGSGGYTF. The gene calls are TRBV3-1 (or the pseudogene TRBV3-2) and TRBJ1-2; the D gene is possibly TRBD1 (6 bases). Germline assignment: CDR1 LGHDT and CDR2 YNNKEL (reference sequence). This CDR3 spans 16 amino acids. V was clipped by 4 bases and J by 8 bases, with 23 bases between them.

The V call is TRBV2, the J call TRBJ2-7; 9 positions agree with TRBD1. The germline V gene has CDR1 SNHLY and CDR2 FYNNEI. Germline trimming cut 6 bases from V and 3 bases from J; bases unmatched to any gene: 6. CDR3 length: 14 amino acids. The CDR3 DNA sequence: TGTGCCAGCAGGGGGGGGACAGGGCTCTACGAGCAGTACTTC. Its protein is CASRGGTGLYEQYF.

The genes are TRBV6-6 and TRBJ2-7; D is perhaps TRBD1 or TRBD2 (6 bases each). Germline-derived CDR1 and CDR2 are MNHNY and SVGAGI (reference sequence). Between the trimmed V and J ends, which lost 2 bases and 2 bases, there was a span of 13 bases. This CDR3 has 15 amino acids. In DNA form, the CDR3 reads TGTGCCAGCAGTTACGCCCCCGGGGGCCCCTACGAGCAGTACTTC. Translating gives CASSYAPGGPYEQYF.

The chain joins TRBV5-1 to TRBJ2-7, with TRBD2 as a possible D gene (6 bases). The CDR3 contains 14 residues. The V gene's germline CDR1 is SGHRS and CDR2 YFSETQ. The V end was cut by 3 bases, the J end by 6 bases, with 16 bases between. The CDR3 loop is CASSSGDGGSEQYF. CDR3 sequence (DNA): TGCGCCAGCAGCTCGGGGGACGGCGGATCCGAGCAGTACTTC.

The chain combines TRBV7-6 with TRBJ2-1; 8 bases align to TRBD1. From germline, CDR1 is SGHVS and CDR2 FNYEAQ. The trim removed 5 bases at V and 2 bases at J, leaving 5 bases unmatched. The length of the CDR3 is 15 residues. CDR3 nucleotide sequence: TGTGCCAGCAGCGCCCGACAGGGGACCTACAATGAGCAGTTCTTC. It codes for CASSARQGTYNEQFF.

J is TRBJ2-1 and V is TRBV29-1; 7 nucleotides line up with TRBD1. The germline gives CDR1 SQVTM, CDR2 ANQGSEA. With 8 bases clipped from V and 2 bases from J, the junction kept 6 bases outside the gene matches. This CDR3 is built from 13 residues. CDR3 coding DNA: TGCAGCCTCCGGGACAGAACCTACAATGAGCAGTTCTTC. Its translation: CSLRDRTYNEQFF.

The chain links TRBV3-1 (or the pseudogene TRBV3-2) to TRBJ2-7, with a weak D call TRBD2 (5 bases). The CDR3 spans 15 residues. Trimming removed 3 bases from V and 2 bases from J, with 14 bases in between. Germline V gene lookup returns CDR1 LGHDT and CDR2 YNNKEL (reference sequence). The CDR3 DNA is TGTGCCAGCAGCCACAGCGCTAGCTGGCCCTACGAGCAGTACTTC. Residues: CASSHSASWPYEQYF.

CDR3 residues: CASSRDTGELFF. CDR3 bases: TGTGCCAGCAGCCGGGACACCGGGGAGCTGTTTTTT. The chain is built from TRBV7-8 and TRBJ2-2; D gene unclear. Trimming shortened V by 5 bases and J by 3 bases, and 4 bases separated the two germline ends. This CDR3 region has 12 residues. The germline gives CDR1 SGHVS, CDR2 FQNEAQ.

This clone has only one observation. The chain recombines TRBV11-2 with TRBJ1-5; D unresolved. Trimming cost V 5 bases and J 0 bases, with 5 bases left between them. The CDR3 has 13 amino acids. CDR1 is SGHAT and CDR2 is FQNNGV in the germline V gene. The CDR3 region has the DNA TGTGCCAGCAGCCCTAATAGCAATCAGCCCCAGCATTTT. Protein sequence: CASSPNSNQPQHF.

This chain connects TRBV4-1 to TRBJ1-6; perhaps TRBD1 as D (6 bases). CDR1 is MGHRA and CDR2 is YSYEKL in the germline V gene. The CDR3 runs to 15 residues. V was cut by 4 bases and J by 5 bases, with 12 bases left in between. The CDR3 loop reads CASSPGTRNNSPLHF. The CDR3 DNA follows: TGCGCCAGCAGCCCGGGGACAAGAAATAATTCACCCCTCCACTTT.

This clone came up a few times. J is TRBJ1-5 and V is TRBV5-4; TRBD1 is a possible D gene (5 bases). Germline assignment: CDR1 SGHNT and CDR2 YYREEE (reference sequence). The CDR3 contains 14 residues. The ends were cut back, 3 bases at V and 3 bases at J, with 10 bases in the middle. The DNA of the CDR3 is TGTGCCAGCAGCTCCGGGACGGACAATCAGCCCCAGCATTTT. Translating gives CASSSGTDNQPQHF.

This clone was seen only a few times. Additional DNA sequences in this sample encode the identical CDR3. The genes are TRBV6-5 and TRBJ1-1; D unclear. The CDR3 runs 13 residues. Germline-derived CDR1 and CDR2 are MNHEY and SVGAGI. V shed 2 bases and J shed 1 base, with 5 bases lying between them. CDR3 amino acids: CASSYRTNTEAFF. In nucleotides, the CDR3 is TGTGCCAGCAGTTACAGGACGAACACTGAAGCTTTCTTT.

The chain links TRBV27 to TRBJ2-1; 8 bases are a match to TRBD2. The germline V gene has CDR1 MNHEY and CDR2 SMNVEV (reference sequence). V was pared by 2 bases and J by 7 bases, with 10 bases of the junction left unmatched. The CDR3 covers 16 residues. The CDR3 spells CASSLNGRGGSNEQFF. The CDR3 DNA reads as TGTGCCAGCAGTTTAAATGGACGGGGGGGTTCTAATGAGCAGTTCTTC.

V gene TRBV7-3 combines with J gene TRBJ1-6, with a weak D call TRBD1 (5 bases). This CDR3 region has 15 residues. In germline, CDR1 is SGHTA, CDR2 FQGTGA. Trimming took off 5 bases at V and 6 bases at J, with 14 bases between the two ends. The chain's CDR3 is CASSLTGTPNSPLHF. CDR3 in DNA: TGTGCCAGCAGCCTGACCGGGACCCCTAATTCACCCCTCCACTTT.

J is TRBJ2-6 and V is TRBV7-8, with D possibly being TRBD2 (6 bases). The CDR3 is 16 amino acids. With 3 bases removed from V and 4 bases from J, the gap between germline ends came to 13 bases. CDR1 and CDR2 from the germline V gene are SGHVS and FQNEAQ. The CDR3 loop is CASSLGGAPGANVLTF. CDR3 bases: TGTGCCAGCAGCTTGGGCGGGGCCCCCGGGGCCAACGTCCTGACTTTC. The variable domain in full, completed from reference TRBV7-8 and TRBJ2-6, reads GAGVSQSPRYKVAKRGQDVALRCDPISGHVSLFWYQQALGQGPEFLTYFQNEAQLDKSGLPSDRFFAERPEGSVSTLKIQRTQQEDSAVYLCASSLGGAPGANVLTFGAGSRLTVL.

The genes are TRBV5-6 and TRBJ1-5, with TRBD1 matching 8 bases. Germline CDR1 SGHDT, CDR2 YYEEEE. V trimming: 4 bases; J trimming: 5 bases; junction bases outside the gene matches: 11. The CDR3 runs to 16 residues. In DNA, the CDR3 is TGTGCCAGCAGCGCTCGGACAGGGAGGACTGATCAGCCCCAGCATTTT. Translation gives CASSARTGRTDQPQHF.

The genes are TRBV18 and TRBJ2-6; D gene uncertain. V gave up 2 bases and J gave up 0 bases, with 11 bases separating them. CDR1 and CDR2 from the germline V gene are KGHSH and LQKENI. CDR3 length equals 17 residues. CDR3 amino acids: CASSPVSPASGANVLTF. CDR3 nucleotides: TGTGCCAGCTCACCAGTCAGTCCTGCCTCTGGGGCCAACGTCCTGACTTTC.

The V call is TRBV5-6, the J call TRBJ1-2, with D perhaps matching TRBD1 (5 bases). V lost 5 bases, J lost 8 bases, and 10 bases lay in between. Looked up from germline, CDR1 is SGHDT and CDR2 is YYEEEE. The CDR3 is 11 amino acids. For the CDR3, the DNA is TGTGCCAGCAGTGTGAGGGGCGGCTACACCTTC. Encoded protein: CASSVRGGYTF.

The V call is TRBV10-1, the J call TRBJ2-7, with TRBD1 matching over 10 bases. Losses at the gene ends were 6 bases for V and 2 bases for J; bases not matched to a gene: 4. Germline CDR1 WNHNN, CDR2 SYGVQD (reference sequence). The CDR3 is 14 amino acids. The CDR3 loop is CASRADRGPYEQYF. The CDR3 DNA reads as TGCGCCAGCAGAGCCGACAGGGGGCCCTACGAGCAGTACTTC.

The chain uses TRBV27 and TRBJ2-7; tentatively, D is TRBD2 (6 bases). The CDR3 runs to 14 residues. Germline CDR1 MNHEY, CDR2 SMNVEV (reference sequence). Trimming left V 6 bases short and J 6 bases short, with 18 bases between. CDR3 bases: TGTGCCAGCAGCCCCCGTGGGGACTTCCGCGAGCAGTACTTC. It codes for CASSPRGDFREQYF.

The gene calls are TRBV10-3 and TRBJ2-7, with 9 bases aligning to TRBD1. This CDR3 spans 14 amino acids. CDR1 and CDR2 (germline): ENHRY, SYGVKD. V dropped 5 bases and J dropped 2; count of bases not matched to a gene: 4. The CDR3 loop reads CAISQGQGTYEQYF. The CDR3 nucleotides read TGTGCCATCAGTCAAGGACAGGGGACCTACGAGCAGTACTTC.

CDR3 sequence reads: CASSLVPVSSYNEQFF. CDR3 coding DNA: TGCGCCAGCAGCTTGGTCCCAGTTAGCTCCTACAATGAGCAGTTCTTC. The gene calls are TRBV5-1 and TRBJ2-1; no reliable D call. Looked up from germline, CDR1 is SGHRS and CDR2 is YFSETQ. This CDR3 contains 16 residues. V dropped 0 bases and J dropped 0 bases, with 10 bases sitting between them.

J is TRBJ1-5 and V is TRBV3-1 (or the pseudogene TRBV3-2); no definite D call. The length of the CDR3 is 13 residues. V lost 4 bases and J 7 bases, leaving 11 bases between the germline ends. The germline CDR1 and CDR2 sequences are LGHDT and YNNKEL (reference sequence). The CDR3 sequence is CASSLGLGQPQHF. The CDR3 nucleotides read TGTGCCAGCAGCCTTGGGCTAGGGCAGCCCCAGCATTTT.

This clone was seen just once. The J gene is TRBJ1-3, the V gene TRBV28, with 7 nucleotides matching TRBD1. Germline CDR1 and CDR2: MDHEN and SYDVKM. The junction had 16 bases not matched to a gene; V was cut back by 9 bases and J by 8 bases. This CDR3 spans 15 amino acids. CDR3 nucleotide sequence: TGTGCCAGTACGACAGGGCTGGCGTTTGTAGACACCATATATTTT. Protein sequence: CASTTGLAFVDTIYF.

The chain combines TRBV29-1 with TRBJ2-1; the match to TRBD1 covers 8 bases. CDR1 is SQVTM, CDR2 ANQGSEA, per germline. The CDR3 has 12 residues. V trimming: 7 bases; J trimming: 7 bases; junction bases outside the gene matches: 6. CDR3 DNA: TGCAGCGCCCCAGGACAGGGAAATGAGCAGTTCTTC. Translated: CSAPGQGNEQFF.